The next 17 T cell receptor beta chains were all read from a single sample in a study of CD8+CD57+ T cells in acquired aplastic anemia (dated 2018 in TCRdb). The data were produced on an Illumina HiSeq 2000. Genomic DNA served as template for TCR beta VDJ combination and CDR3 sequence profiling. The raw public reads went through TCRdb reprocessing: fastp at Q25, MiXCR clone calling, in-frame beta chains kept. When rows share a CDR3 protein, they turn into one entry using the most common DNA and genes. This sample has some 190,000 distinct CDR3 sequences in its table, and approximately 49% of those were observed once. Of the sample, approximately 2.9% falls within the top ten clones. Sequenced material: sorted CD4+, CD8+, or CD8+CD57+ T cells (not recorded which) from PBMCs. All receptors come from a human donor in good health.

This clonotype appeared many times. The CDR3 nucleotides are TGTGCCAGTAGTATAGGGCGGGCGAACACTGAAGCTTTCTTT. It specifies CASSIGRANTEAFF. The chain uses TRBV19 and TRBJ1-1; D not certain. The germline V gene encodes CDR1 LNHDA and CDR2 SQIVND (reference sequence). Trimming shortened V by 1 base and J by 1 base, and 7 bases separated the two germline ends. The CDR3 sequence is 14 residues long. The complete variable domain, with remaining parts taken from reference TRBV19 and TRBJ1-1, reads DGGITQSPKYLFRKEGQNVTLSCEQNLNHDAMYWYRQDPGQGLRLIYYSQIVNDFQKGDIAEGYSVSREKKESFPLTVTSAQKNPTAFYLCASSIGRANTEAFFGQGTRLTVV.

The CDR3: CASSALRAATNEKLFF. In nucleotides, the CDR3 is TGTGCCAGCAGTGCCCTCCGTGCTGCAACTAATGAAAAACTGTTTTTT. This chain links TRBV6-1 with TRBJ1-4; the D is unclear. Germline CDR1 and CDR2: MNHNS and SASEGT. The CDR3 has 16 residues. V lost 4 bases and J lost 0, with 12 bases in between.

The V gene is TRBV2, the J gene TRBJ2-2, with 10 bases identical to TRBD2. V trimming: 6 bases; J trimming: 2 bases; junction bases outside the gene matches: 3. The CDR3 sequence is 15 residues long. Germline lookup yields CDR1 SNHLY and CDR2 FYNNEI. Written as DNA, the CDR3 is TGTGCCAGCAGCGCTAGCGGGGGTAACACCGGGGAGCTGTTTTTT. It is translated as CASSASGGNTGELFF.

This clonotype was counted many times. A much larger clonotype is one base distant, so this may be a read error. This chain connects TRBV2 to TRBJ2-3; D uncertain. This CDR3 is built from 13 residues. Germline CDR1 reads SNHLY; CDR2 reads FYNNEI. Trimming took off 7 bases at V and 4 bases at J, with 12 bases between the two ends. CDR3 sequence (DNA): TGTGCCAGCAAGAGAGGTTCCGCAGATACGCAGTATTTT. This sequence encodes CASKRGSADTQYF.

This chain joins TRBV19 and TRBJ1-2; D gene ambiguous. The germline V and J ends were trimmed by 6 bases and 5 bases, with 13 bases remaining between them. The CDR3 consists of 13 residues. Germline V CDR1 and CDR2: LNHDA, SQIVND (reference sequence). The CDR3 sequence is CASRDYEDYGYTF. CDR3 in DNA: TGTGCCAGTAGGGACTACGAGGATTATGGCTACACCTTC.

This clonotype showed up many times. V is TRBV5-1 and J is TRBJ2-7; D is perhaps TRBD1 or TRBD2 (5 bases each). V was clipped by 3 bases and J by 3 bases, with 16 bases between them. Germline V gene lookup returns CDR1 SGHRS and CDR2 YFSETQ. The CDR3 has 15 amino acids. Here the CDR3 reads CASSSRDAFIYEQYF. CDR3 bases: TGCGCCAGCAGCTCCCGGGACGCGTTTATCTACGAGCAGTACTTC.

With respect to this clonotype: This could be a read error, since a much larger clone is one nucleotide away. Without the conserved terminal phenylalanine or tryptophan, this CDR3 likely stems from a read error. The rearrangement uses TRBV9 and TRBJ2-2; 8 bases align to TRBD1. The CDR3 is 15 residues long. Trimming cost V 4 bases and J 6 bases; bases outside gene matches: 8. Germline assignment: CDR1 SGDLS and CDR2 YYNGEE. The CDR3 nucleotides are TGTGCCAGCAGCCCCGGACAGGGTCGCGCCGGGGAGCTGTTTCTT. Translated: CASSPGQGRAGELFL.

This clonotype was detected ten times or more. The chain recombines TRBV6-1 with TRBJ2-1; D may be TRBD1 (5 bases). V lost 7 bases to trimming and J lost 8 bases, with 21 bases between them. CDR1 and CDR2 (germline): MNHNS, SASEGT. The CDR3 extends over 15 amino acids. This CDR3 reads CASIAWSIGHDEQFF. The CDR3, as DNA: TGTGCCAGCATAGCTTGGTCGATCGGACACGATGAGCAGTTCTTC.

As DNA, the CDR3 is TGTGCCAGCAGCGTGGACGACTCACCAGACTACGAGCAGTACTTC. Its translation is CASSVDDSPDYEQYF. The J gene is TRBJ2-7, the V gene TRBV9; unclear D gene. The germline gives CDR1 SGDLS, CDR2 YYNGEE. Trimming stripped 2 bases from V and 3 bases from J, with 15 bases between. The CDR3 extends over 15 amino acids.

The chain carries TRBV19 and TRBJ2-3, with TRBD1 as a possible D gene (5 bases). CDR3 length equals 13 residues. The V and J ends lost 6 bases and 2 bases respectively, with 9 bases between them. The germline V gene encodes CDR1 LNHDA and CDR2 SQIVND (reference sequence). The CDR3 region is CASRQVVTDTQYF. As DNA, the CDR3 is TGTGCCAGTAGACAGGTGGTCACAGATACGCAGTATTTT.

This clonotype was recorded only once. The chain has TRBV7-3 and TRBJ2-3, with TRBD2 identical over 12 bases. J was trimmed by 4 bases and V by 3 bases; bases with no gene match: 8. This CDR3 spans 17 amino acids. Per germline, CDR1 SGHTA and CDR2 FQGTGA. CDR3 in amino acids: CASSFLPLAGGADTQYF. CDR3 DNA: TGTGCCAGCAGCTTTCTCCCACTAGCGGGAGGCGCAGATACGCAGTATTTT.

V gene TRBV7-2 combines with J gene TRBJ2-7; D remains ambiguous. V was cut by 3 bases and J by 4 bases, with 7 bases left in between. Germline assignment: CDR1 SGHTA and CDR2 FQGNSA. The CDR3 spans 12 residues. The CDR3 sequence is CASSFVGYEQYF. The CDR3 nucleotides read TGTGCCAGCAGCTTCGTAGGGTACGAGCAGTACTTC.

The chain joins TRBV6-5 to TRBJ1-5; unclear D gene. The CDR3 is 16 amino acids. Trimming stripped 0 bases from V and 3 bases from J, with 12 bases between. Germline V CDR1 and CDR2: MNHEY, SVGAGI. The CDR3 here is CASSYSGETYNQPQHF. Here the CDR3 DNA reads TGTGCCAGCAGTTACTCTGGGGAGACCTACAATCAGCCCCAGCATTTT.

This clonotype was seen at least ten times. This chain links TRBV5-5 with TRBJ2-7, with D possibly called TRBD1 or TRBD2 (5 bases each). The germline gives CDR1 SGHKS, CDR2 YYEKEE (reference sequence). V lost 0 bases and J lost 5, with 12 bases in between. This CDR3 has 14 residues. The CDR3 nucleotides read TGTGCCAGCAGCTTGGGTTGGGGGTATGACGAGCAGTACTTC. Protein sequence: CASSLGWGYDEQYF. Full variable domain (missing parts from reference TRBV5-5 and TRBJ2-7): DAGVTQSPTHLIKTRGQQVTLRCSPISGHKSVSWYQQVLGQGPQFIFQYYEKEERGRGNFPDRFSARQFPNYSSELNVNALLLGDSALYLCASSLGWGYDEQYFGPGTRLTVT.

This clonotype was observed a single time. The V call is TRBV18, the J call TRBJ2-7; D is perhaps TRBD2 (6 bases). Per germline, CDR1 KGHSH and CDR2 LQKENI. The CDR3 is 14 residues long. V lost 5 bases, J lost 1 base, and 12 bases lay in between. The CDR3 region is CASSTGSGSYEQYF. CDR3 nucleotide sequence: TGTGCCAGCTCAACAGGCAGCGGGTCCTACGAGCAGTACTTC.

The J gene is TRBJ2-5, the V gene TRBV20-1; maybe TRBD2 (5 bases). The CDR3 has 13 residues. V was clipped by 3 bases and J by 4 bases, with 12 bases between them. CDR1 DFQATT and CDR2 SNEGSKA come from the germline V gene (reference sequence). The CDR3 loop reads CSASLTRGETQYF. CDR3 bases: TGCAGTGCTAGTCTTACTAGAGGAGAGACCCAGTACTTC.

The chain employs TRBV5-1 and TRBJ1-4; TRBD1 matches at 7 bases. V trimming: 3 bases; J trimming: 6 bases; junction bases outside the gene matches: 8. Germline values: CDR1 SGHRS, CDR2 YFSETQ. The CDR3 covers 15 residues. The CDR3 coding sequence is TGCGCCAGCAGCTCGTCCCCGGGACAGCATGAAAAACTGTTTTTT. Translating gives CASSSSPGQHEKLFF.